The present TCR beta chain was sequenced within a study of cytomegalovirus exposure and HLA in healthy donors. Study findings and constraints: Later analysis placed DRB1 highest and HLA-C lowest in TCR association rates, which differed by HLA locus.

Trimming cost V 5 bases and J 6 bases, with 10 bases left between them. Germline loops: CDR1 SEHNR, CDR2 FQNEAQ (reference sequence). This CDR3 has 12 residues. Primers for the PCR totalled 60 Vbeta and 13 Jbeta. The data were produced by immunoSEQ multiplex PCR, yet TCRdb's version contains in-frame clones alone and is incomplete. The sample holds 100,000 to 150,000 clones. Details on this clone: Its matching antigen is unknown.

This chain connects TRBV7-9 to TRBJ1-1; no definite D call. This clonotype was obtained from a man in his late teens or twenties in good health and CMV-seronegative. Sequencing was performed on PBMCs. The CDR3 loop reads CASSLSSPEAFF. CDR3 DNA sequence: TGTGCCAGCAGCCTCTCGTCCCCTGAAGCTTTCTTT.